The 8 T cell receptor beta chains listed next were all sequenced from one sample in a study of blood T cell repertoires in COVID-19. Clones were sequenced by immunoSEQ multiplex PCR, and TCRdb holds only the in-frame ones, with some missing. Among roughly 200,000 clones listed, about 80% were seen once. Sequencing input: peripheral blood. These receptors all stem from a man between 50 and 59 years old with active or convalescent COVID-19.

The chain links TRBV7-9 to TRBJ1-2; 7 nucleotides match TRBD1. V lost 3 bases and J lost 2; bases outside the gene matches: 3. CDR3 size: 14 residues. Germline CDR1 reads SEHNR; CDR2 reads FQNEAQ (reference sequence). The CDR3 nucleotides read TGTGCCAGCAGCTTGGGGACAGCAAACTATGGCTACACCTTC. The encoded protein is CASSLGTANYGYTF.

V usage is TRBV6-6 and J usage is TRBJ2-2, with D possibly being TRBD1 (6 bases). Germline CDR1 reads MNHNY; CDR2 reads SVGAGI (reference sequence). The germline V and J ends were trimmed by 6 bases and 4 bases, with 15 bases remaining between them. This CDR3 comprises 15 residues. This CDR3 is CASRTDRVATGELFF. As DNA, the CDR3 is TGTGCCAGCAGGACGGACAGAGTAGCCACCGGGGAGCTGTTTTTT.

The J gene is TRBJ2-7, the V gene TRBV7-9; no clear D. From germline, CDR1 is SEHNR and CDR2 FQNEAQ (reference sequence). CDR3 length: 14 amino acids. Trimming cost V 4 bases and J 6 bases, with 16 bases left between them. Written as DNA, the CDR3 is TGTGCCAGCAGCTCCATTCGCGGCCCGGGCGAGCAGTACTTC. Translation: CASSSIRGPGEQYF. Supplemented by reference TRBV7-9 and TRBJ2-7, the full variable domain reads DTGVSQNPRHKITKRGQNVTFRCDPISEHNRLYWYRQTLGQGPEFLTYFQNEAQLEKSRLLSDRFSAERPKGSFSTLEIQRTEQGDSAMYLCASSSIRGPGEQYFGPGTRLTVT.

The chain joins TRBV6-2 or TRBV6-3 to TRBJ2-7; 7 nucleotides line up with TRBD1. Losses at the gene ends were 6 bases for V and 4 bases for J; bases not matched to a gene: 18. The CDR3 totals 17 residues. In germline, CDR1 is MNHEY, CDR2 SVGEGT. The CDR3 region has the DNA TGTGCCAGCAGCCCCCGGGACAGCCGTTCACTGCATTACGAGCAGTACTTC. This codes for CASSPRDSRSLHYEQYF.

This clone came up once. CDR3: CASSSPVGGSHGYTF. The CDR3 nucleotides read TGTGCCAGCAGCTCACCTGTCGGGGGGAGCCATGGCTACACCTTC. The chain employs TRBV5-4 and TRBJ1-2; possible D gene TRBD1, 5 bases. This CDR3 has 15 amino acids. Trimming took off 3 bases at V and 6 bases at J, with 18 bases between the two ends. Looked up from germline, CDR1 is SGHNT and CDR2 is YYREEE (reference sequence).

J is TRBJ1-1 and V is TRBV28; 7 bases match TRBD1. The V gene end was trimmed by 4 bases and the J gene end by 2 bases; junction bases not matched to a gene: 4. The V gene's germline CDR1 is MDHEN and CDR2 SYDVKM. The CDR3 loop spans 14 amino acids. The DNA for the CDR3 is TGTGCCAGCAGTTCGACAGGGATAAACACTGAAGCTTTCTTT. Translating it yields CASSSTGINTEAFF.

The rearrangement joins TRBV29-1 to TRBJ1-5, with 7 bases lining up with TRBD1. The germline gives CDR1 SQVTM, CDR2 ANQGSEA. The junction had 7 bases not matched to a gene; V was cut back by 5 bases and J by 6 bases. The CDR3 extends over 13 amino acids. The CDR3 loop is CSVIDRVPQPQHF. The CDR3 nucleotides are TGCAGCGTTATTGACAGGGTTCCTCAGCCCCAGCATTTT.

V is TRBV14 and J is TRBJ1-1; D is perhaps TRBD1 (6 bases). The CDR3 extends over 14 amino acids. Germline loops: CDR1 SGHDN, CDR2 FVKESK. V gave up 4 bases and J gave up 11 bases, with 20 bases separating them. The CDR3 DNA reads as TGTGCCAGCAGCCCAGACCGGGACACCTCTGGGGCTTTCTTT. This codes for CASSPDRDTSGAFF.